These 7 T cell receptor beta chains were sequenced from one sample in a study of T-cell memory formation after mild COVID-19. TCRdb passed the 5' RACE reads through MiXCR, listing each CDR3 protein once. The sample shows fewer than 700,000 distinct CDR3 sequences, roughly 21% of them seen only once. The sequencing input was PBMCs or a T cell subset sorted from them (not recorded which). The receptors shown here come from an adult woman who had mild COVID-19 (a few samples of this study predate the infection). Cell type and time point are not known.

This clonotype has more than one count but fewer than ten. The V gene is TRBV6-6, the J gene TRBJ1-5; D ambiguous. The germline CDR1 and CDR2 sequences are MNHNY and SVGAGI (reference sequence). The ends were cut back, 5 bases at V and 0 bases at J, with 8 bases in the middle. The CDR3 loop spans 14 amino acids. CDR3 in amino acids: CASSQLYSNQPQHF. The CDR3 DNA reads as TGTGCCAGCAGTCAGCTGTATAGCAATCAGCCCCAGCATTTT.

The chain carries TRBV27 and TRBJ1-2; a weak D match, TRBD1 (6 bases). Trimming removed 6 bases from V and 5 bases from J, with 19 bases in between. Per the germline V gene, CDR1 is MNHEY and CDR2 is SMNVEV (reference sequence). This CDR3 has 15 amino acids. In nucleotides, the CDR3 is TGTGCCAGCAGCTCGTTCGGGGGCTCGGGTTATGGCTACACCTTC. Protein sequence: CASSSFGGSGYGYTF.

The CDR3, as DNA: TGTGCCAGCAGCCGACCACAGGGTCTGGGTAATGAAAAACTGTTTTTT. It yields the protein CASSRPQGLGNEKLFF. The genes are TRBV3-1 and TRBJ1-4, with D maybe TRBD1 (6 bases). Germline V gives CDR1 LGHDT, CDR2 YNNKEL (reference sequence). The CDR3 length is 16 residues. Trimming removed 4 bases from V and 4 bases from J, with 16 bases in between.

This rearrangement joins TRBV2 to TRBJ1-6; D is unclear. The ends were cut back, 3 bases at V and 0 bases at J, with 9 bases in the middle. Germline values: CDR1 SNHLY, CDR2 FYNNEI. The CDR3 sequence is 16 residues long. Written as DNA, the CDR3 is TGTGCCAGCAGTGAGGCGGATCCCTCCTATAATTCACCCCTCCACTTT. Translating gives CASSEADPSYNSPLHF.

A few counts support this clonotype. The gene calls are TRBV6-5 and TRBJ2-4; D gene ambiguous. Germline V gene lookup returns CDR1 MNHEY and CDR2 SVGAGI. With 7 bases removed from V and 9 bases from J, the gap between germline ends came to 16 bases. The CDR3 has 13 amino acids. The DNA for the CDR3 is TGTGCCAGCACCCGAACATCTTCCGGCATTCAGTACTTC. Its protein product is CASTRTSSGIQYF.

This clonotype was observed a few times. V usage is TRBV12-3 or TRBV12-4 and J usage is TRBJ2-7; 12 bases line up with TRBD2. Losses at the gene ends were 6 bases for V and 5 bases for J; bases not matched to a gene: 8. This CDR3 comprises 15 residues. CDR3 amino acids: CASRDTSGGPNEQYF. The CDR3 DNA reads TGTGCCAGCAGGGATACTAGCGGGGGGCCAAACGAGCAGTACTTC.

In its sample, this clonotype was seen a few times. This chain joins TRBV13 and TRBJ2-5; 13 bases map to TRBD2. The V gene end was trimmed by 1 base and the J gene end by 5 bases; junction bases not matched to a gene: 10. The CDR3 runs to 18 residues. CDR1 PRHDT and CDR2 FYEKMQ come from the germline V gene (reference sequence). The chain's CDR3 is CASSLVLTSGRSGETQYF. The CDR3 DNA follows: TGTGCCAGCAGCTTAGTTCTGACTAGCGGGAGGTCGGGGGAGACCCAGTACTTC.